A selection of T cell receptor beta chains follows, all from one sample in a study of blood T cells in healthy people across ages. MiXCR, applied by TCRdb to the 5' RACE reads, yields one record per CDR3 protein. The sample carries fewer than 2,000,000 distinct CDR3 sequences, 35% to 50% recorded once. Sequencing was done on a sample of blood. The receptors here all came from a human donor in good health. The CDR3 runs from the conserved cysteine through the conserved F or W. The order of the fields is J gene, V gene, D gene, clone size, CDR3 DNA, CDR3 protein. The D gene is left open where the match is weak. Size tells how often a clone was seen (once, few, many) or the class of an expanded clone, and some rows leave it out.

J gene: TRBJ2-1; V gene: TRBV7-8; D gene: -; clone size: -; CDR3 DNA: TGTGCCAGCAGCTCAGACGGACACACATTCAGAGAGCAGTTCTTC; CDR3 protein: CASSSDGHTFREQFF
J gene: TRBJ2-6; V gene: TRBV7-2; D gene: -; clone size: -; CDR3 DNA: TGTGCCAGCAGCTTAGATGGCAATCAAGAGGGGGCCAACGTCCTGACTTTC; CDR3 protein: CASSLDGNQEGANVLTF
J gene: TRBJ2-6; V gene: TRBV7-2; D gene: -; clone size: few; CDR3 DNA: TGTGCCAGCAGCTTAGTGAGATTGGTCTCTGGGGCCAACGTCCTGACTTTC; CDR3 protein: CASSLVRLVSGANVLTF
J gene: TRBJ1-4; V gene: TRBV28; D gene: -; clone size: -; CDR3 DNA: TGTGCCAGCAGTTTTCGAAGTGTTCCGTTTAAGGAAAAACTGTTTTTT; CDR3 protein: CASSFRSVPFKEKLFF
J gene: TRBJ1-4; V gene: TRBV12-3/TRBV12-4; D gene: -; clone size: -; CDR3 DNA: TGTGCCAGCAGTTTAAGACCAGGCCCTAATGAAAAACTGTTTTTT; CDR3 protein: CASSLRPGPNEKLFF
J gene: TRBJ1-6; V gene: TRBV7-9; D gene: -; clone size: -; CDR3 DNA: TGTGCCAGCAGCCGCATGGGGGATTATAATTCACCCCTCCACTTT; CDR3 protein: CASSRMGDYNSPLHF
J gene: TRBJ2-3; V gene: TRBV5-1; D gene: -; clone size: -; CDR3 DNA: TGCGCCAGCAGCTTGGCTAGGGTAGATACGCAGTATTTT; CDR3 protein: CASSLARVDTQYF
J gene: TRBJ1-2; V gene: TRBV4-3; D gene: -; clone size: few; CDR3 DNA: TGCGCCAGCAGCCAAGAGGGACAAAGCCTTTCCTATGGCTACACCTTC; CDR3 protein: CASSQEGQSLSYGYTF
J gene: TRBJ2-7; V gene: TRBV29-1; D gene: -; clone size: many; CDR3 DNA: TGCAGCGTTGCCCCCGACAGCTCTGGCGAGCAGTACTTC; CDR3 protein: CSVAPDSSGEQYF
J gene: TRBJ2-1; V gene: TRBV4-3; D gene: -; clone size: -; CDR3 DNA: TGCGCCAGCAGCCGAACAGGTATCTTGACCAATGAGCAGTTCTTC; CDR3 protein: CASSRTGILTNEQFF
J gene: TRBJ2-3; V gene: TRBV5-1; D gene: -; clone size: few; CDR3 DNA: TGCGCCAGCAGCCTCTCTTATTTCGCAGATACGCAGTATTTT; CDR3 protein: CASSLSYFADTQYF
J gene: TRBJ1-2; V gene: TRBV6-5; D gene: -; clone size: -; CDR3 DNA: TGTGCCAGCAGTTACTCACAGGGTGAAGGGGAGCGGTATGGCTACACCTTC; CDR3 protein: CASSYSQGEGERYGYTF
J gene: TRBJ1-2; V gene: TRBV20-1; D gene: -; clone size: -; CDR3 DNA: TGCAGTGCTAGAGATGGGAAGGGGGTCTATGGCTACACCTTC; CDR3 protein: CSARDGKGVYGYTF
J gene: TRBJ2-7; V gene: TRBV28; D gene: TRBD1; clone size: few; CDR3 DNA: TGTGCCAGCAAGCTGGACAGGGGATTTCCCTACGAGCAGTACTTC; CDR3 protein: CASKLDRGFPYEQYF
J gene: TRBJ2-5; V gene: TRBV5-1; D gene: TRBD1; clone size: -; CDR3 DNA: TGCGCCAGCAGCGAAGGGACAGGGGGCGTTATCGAAGAGACCCAGTACTTC; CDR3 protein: CASSEGTGGVIEETQYF
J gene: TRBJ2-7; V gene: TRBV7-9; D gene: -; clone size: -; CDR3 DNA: TGTGCCAGCAGCTTCCCCGAAGACCCGTACGAGCAGTACTTC; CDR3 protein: CASSFPEDPYEQYF
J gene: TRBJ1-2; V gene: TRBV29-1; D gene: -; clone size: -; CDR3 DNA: TGCAGCGTTGACAGATCGGTAGGGCTCGGCGGCTACACCTTC; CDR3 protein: CSVDRSVGLGGYTF
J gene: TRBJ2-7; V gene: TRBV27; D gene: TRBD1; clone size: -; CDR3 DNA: TGTGCCAGCATGATCAAGACAGGGACCTACGAGCAGTACTTC; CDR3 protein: CASMIKTGTYEQYF
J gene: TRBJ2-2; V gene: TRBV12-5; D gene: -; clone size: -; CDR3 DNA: TGTGCTAGTGGTTCCGTTTACACCGGGGAGCTGTTTTTT; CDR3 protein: CASGSVYTGELFF
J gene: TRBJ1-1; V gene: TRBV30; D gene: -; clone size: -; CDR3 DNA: TGTGCCTGGAGGGAGGGGCGGAGCACTGAAGCTTTCTTT; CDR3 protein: CAWREGRSTEAFF
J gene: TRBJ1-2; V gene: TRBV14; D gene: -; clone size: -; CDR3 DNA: TGTGCCAGCAGCGTAGGGGCGAGTTTCTACACCTTC; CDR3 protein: CASSVGASFYTF
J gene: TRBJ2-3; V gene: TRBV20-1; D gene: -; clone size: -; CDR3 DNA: TGCAGTGCGCGGGACTCCCGGGGGCCCACAGATACGCAGTATTTT; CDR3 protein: CSARDSRGPTDTQYF
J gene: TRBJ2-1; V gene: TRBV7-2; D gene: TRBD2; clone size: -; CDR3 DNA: TGTGCCAGCAGCTTAGGTCTAGCGGGGATGAATGAGCAGTTCTTC; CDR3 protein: CASSLGLAGMNEQFF
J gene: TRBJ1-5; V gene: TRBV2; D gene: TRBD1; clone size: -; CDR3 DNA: TGTGCCAGCAGCCTACAGACAGGGTATCAGCCCCAGCATTTT; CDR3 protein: CASSLQTGYQPQHF
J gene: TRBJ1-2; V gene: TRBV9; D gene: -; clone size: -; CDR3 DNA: TGTGCCAGCAGCCAATTTGACAACAGGGCTGTTGGCTACACCTTC; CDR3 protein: CASSQFDNRAVGYTF
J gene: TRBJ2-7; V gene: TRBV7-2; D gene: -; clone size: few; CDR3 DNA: TGTGCCAGCAGCTTAGAAGGTGGCGGATCCTACGAGCAGTACTTC; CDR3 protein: CASSLEGGGSYEQYF
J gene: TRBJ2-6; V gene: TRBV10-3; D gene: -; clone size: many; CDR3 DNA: TGTGCCATCAGTGAGTCGGGGGGACCCACCTCTGGGGCCAACGTCCTGACTTTC; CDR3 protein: CAISESGGPTSGANVLTF